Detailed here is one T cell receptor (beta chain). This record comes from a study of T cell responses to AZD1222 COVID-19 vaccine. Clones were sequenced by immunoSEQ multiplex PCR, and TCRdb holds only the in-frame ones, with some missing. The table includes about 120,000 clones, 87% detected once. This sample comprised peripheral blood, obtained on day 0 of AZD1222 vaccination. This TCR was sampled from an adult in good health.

This chain's CDR3 is CASSLAPGQGAEETQYF. The CDR3, as DNA: TGCGCCAGCAGCTTGGCCCCTGGACAGGGGGCGGAAGAGACCCAGTACTTC. The V gene is TRBV5-1, the J gene TRBJ2-5; 11 bases align to TRBD1. Germline CDR1 reads SGHRS; CDR2 reads YFSETQ. The J segment lost 3 bases and the V segment lost 0 bases, leaving 7 bases of the junction unmatched. The CDR3 has 17 residues.